These 7 T cell receptor beta chains were all obtained from the same sample, sequenced in a study of OX40 agonist ivuxolimab in advanced cancers. The method was immunoSEQ multiplex PCR; TCRdb's version includes in-frame clones alone and lacks a portion of them. This sample has over 55,000 clones, with just under 95% found just once. The sample was CD4+ or CD8+ T cells sorted from blood, taken in a trial of the OX40 agonist ivuxolimab. All receptors derive from an adult with an advanced solid tumor such as melanoma, head and neck, liver or kidney cancer.

The chain couples TRBV28 to TRBJ1-2, with 10 positions matching TRBD1. CDR3 size: 18 residues. The V segment lost 3 bases and the J segment 3 bases; nucleotides outside the gene matches: 13. Germline CDR1 is MDHEN and CDR2 is SYDVKM. For the CDR3, the DNA is TGTGCCAGCAGTTTCCCCGGGACAGGGGCCAAATTCTACTATGGCTACACCTTC. Translated: CASSFPGTGAKFYYGYTF.

V and J are TRBV10-3 and TRBJ1-1; possible D gene TRBD1, 5 bases. The CDR3 runs to 14 residues. The V gene's germline CDR1 is ENHRY and CDR2 SYGVKD. V was cut by 6 bases and J by 5 bases, with 16 bases left in between. The DNA of the CDR3 is TGTGCCATCAGGGGAGCGGGGGAGTGGACTGAAGCTTTCTTT. It codes for CAIRGAGEWTEAFF.

The chain is built from TRBV28 and TRBJ2-7, with 11 bases fitting TRBD2. Unmatched junction bases numbered 7, after V lost 6 bases and J lost 0 bases. Germline V gene sequence: CDR1 MDHEN, CDR2 SYDVKM. The CDR3 totals 16 residues. CDR3 sequence (DNA): TGTGCCAGCAGCTCAACGACTAGCGGGGCCTCCTACGAGCAGTACTTC. Protein product: CASSSTTSGASYEQYF.

The genes are TRBV4-3 and TRBJ2-7, with 7 bases aligning to TRBD1. V lost 6 bases and J lost 4; bases outside the gene matches: 12. CDR3 length: 15 residues. Germline-derived CDR1 and CDR2 are LGHNA and YSLEER. This CDR3 is CASSLDRQGGYEQYF. The CDR3, as DNA: TGCGCCAGCAGTCTTGATAGACAGGGTGGATACGAGCAGTACTTC.

The chain couples TRBV30 to TRBJ1-4; no firm D call. Germline lookup yields CDR1 GTSNPN and CDR2 SVGIG (reference sequence). The CDR3 totals 11 residues. Trimming took 2 bases from V and 4 from J, leaving 2 bases between them. DNA of the CDR3: TGTGCCTGGAGTAATAATGAAAAACTGTTTTTT. Translation gives CAWSNNEKLFF.

This CDR3 is CASSDPGGETQYF. Here the CDR3 DNA reads TGTGCCAGCAGTGATCCGGGGGGAGAGACCCAGTACTTC. The chain is built from TRBV2 and TRBJ2-5; TRBD2 matches 7 bases. The CDR3 consists of 13 residues. Germline V gene lookup returns CDR1 SNHLY and CDR2 FYNNEI. With V trimmed by 3 bases and J by 4 bases, 2 bases remained unmatched. Variable domain in full (rest from reference TRBV2 and TRBJ2-5): EPEVTQTPSHQVTQMGQEVILRCVPISNHLYFYWYRQILGQKVEFLVSFYNNEISEKSEIFDDQFSVERPDGSNFTLKIRSTKLEDSAMYFCASSDPGGETQYFGPGTRLLVL.

The chain couples TRBV28 to TRBJ2-2; D possibly uses TRBD1 or TRBD2 (6 bases each). The V and J ends lost 3 bases and 3 bases respectively, with 11 bases between them. The CDR3 loop spans 15 amino acids. Germline CDR1 and CDR2: MDHEN and SYDVKM. The chain's CDR3 is CASSLWGADTGELFF. The CDR3 DNA reads TGTGCCAGCAGTTTGTGGGGGGCGGACACCGGGGAGCTGTTTTTT.